Shown below are 19 T cell receptor beta chains from a single sample sequenced in a study of T cell responses to AZD1222 COVID-19 vaccine (dated by TCRdb to the early 2020s). The protocol used for the library was the immunoSEQ multiplex PCR assay. TCRdb re-hosts the immuneACCESS table, in-frame sequences only. Its copies lack some clones; in the studies checked, an unresolved V gene accounts for under half of them, and the cause for the rest is not known. For this sample there are tens of thousands of clones; 87% appear just once. In total, the top ten clones hold roughly a quarter of the sample. This specimen's time point label, per the study, means: baseline before first vaccination. The material was peripheral blood, obtained on day 0 of AZD1222 vaccination. All receptors derive from an adult in good health.

This clone has just one count. The chain couples TRBV5-1 to TRBJ1-5; maybe TRBD1 (6 bases). CDR3 length: 14 residues. The ends were cut back, 4 bases at V and 3 bases at J, with 11 bases in the middle. Germline lookup yields CDR1 SGHRS and CDR2 YFSETQ. CDR3 in DNA: TGCGCCAGCAGCCCGGGGGACAACAATCAGCCCCAGCATTTT. It yields the protein CASSPGDNNQPQHF. The variable domain in full, completed from reference TRBV5-1 and TRBJ1-5, reads KAGVTQTPRYLIKTRGQQVTLSCSPISGHRSVSWYQQTPGQGLQFLFEYFSETQRNKGNFPGRFSGRQFSNSRSEMNVSTLELGDSALYLCASSPGDNNQPQHFGDGTRLSIL.

The rearrangement joins TRBV10-1 to TRBJ2-7; 8 bases match TRBD1. V was pared by 9 bases and J by 6 bases, with 10 bases of the junction left unmatched. Germline V gene sequence: CDR1 WNHNN, CDR2 SYGVQD (reference sequence). There are 13 residues in the CDR3. In DNA form, the CDR3 reads TGCGCCAGGGGCCAGGGGGCGCGTGCCGAGCAGTACTTC. It translates to CARGQGARAEQYF.

CDR3 sequence: CSASNSAGDEQYF. In nucleotides, the CDR3 is TGCAGTGCTAGTAATTCAGCGGGGGACGAGCAGTACTTC. The chain couples TRBV20-1 to TRBJ2-7, with 8 bases that match TRBD2. CDR3 length equals 13 residues. Germline V gives CDR1 DFQATT, CDR2 SNEGSKA (reference sequence). V lost 3 bases to trimming and J lost 5 bases; unmatched junction nucleotides: 6.

The chain links TRBV5-1 to TRBJ1-2; tentatively, D is TRBD1 (5 bases). The CDR3 spans 15 residues. V shed 4 bases and J shed 7 bases, with 20 bases lying between them. CDR1 is SGHRS, CDR2 YFSETQ, per germline. CDR3 loop: CASSLSGTDPFGYTF. CDR3 bases: TGCGCCAGCAGCCTATCCGGGACCGACCCCTTTGGCTACACCTTC.

V is TRBV11-3 and J is TRBJ1-2, with D unclear. This CDR3 is built from 11 residues. Trimming cost V 1 base and J 7 bases, with 4 bases left between them. CDR1 is SGHNT, CDR2 YENEEA, per germline. CDR3 in DNA: TGTGCCAGCAGCTTAGTATGTGGCTACACCTTC. This translates into CASSLVCGYTF. The full variable domain, its missing parts supplied by reference TRBV11-3 and TRBJ1-2, is EAGVVQSPRYKIIEKKQPVAFWCNPISGHNTLYWYLQNLGQGPELLIRYENEEAVDDSQLPKDRFSAERLKGVDSTLKIQPAELGDSAVYLCASSLVCGYTFGSGTRLTVV.

This clone showed up just a few times. V gene TRBV10-3 combines with J gene TRBJ2-1; D is perhaps TRBD2 (5 bases). Germline V gene data show CDR1 as ENHRY and CDR2 as SYGVKD. The CDR3 has 15 residues. V lost 0 bases, J lost 4 bases, and 10 bases lay in between. The CDR3: CAISESSGLYNEQFF. The DNA of the CDR3 is TGTGCCATCAGTGAGTCAAGCGGCTTGTACAATGAGCAGTTCTTC.

The rearrangement links TRBV19 to TRBJ2-1, with 9 bases that match TRBD1. CDR1 LNHDA and CDR2 SQIVND come from the germline V gene (reference sequence). CDR3 size: 16 residues. This CDR3 reads CAARGQGGKGFNEQFF. In DNA, the CDR3 is TGTGCAGCTAGGGGACAGGGAGGAAAAGGTTTCAATGAGCAGTTCTTC.

Here the CDR3 DNA reads TGTGCCAGCAGCTCCCCAGGGGTTTCCTACGAGCAGTACTTC. The encoded protein is CASSSPGVSYEQYF. The V and J genes are TRBV7-2 and TRBJ2-7; TRBD1 is a possible D gene (6 bases). The germline V and J ends were trimmed by 4 bases and 1 base, with 11 bases remaining between them. Per the germline V gene, CDR1 is SGHTA and CDR2 is FQGNSA. There are 14 residues in the CDR3.

The chain carries TRBV11-2 and TRBJ1-3; D is perhaps TRBD1 (6 bases). Deletions cut 3 bases from V and 0 bases from J, with 15 bases between. The CDR3 consists of 17 residues. The germline gives CDR1 SGHAT, CDR2 FQNNGV. CDR3 DNA: TGTGCCAGCAGCTTTTCCCCGGAGGGGGACTCTGGAAACACCATATATTTT. This codes for CASSFSPEGDSGNTIYF.

The chain has TRBV27 and TRBJ2-7; 13 bases fit TRBD2. The CDR3 extends over 14 amino acids. V lost 4 bases to trimming and J lost 11 bases; unmatched junction nucleotides: 8. CDR1 is MNHEY and CDR2 is SMNVEV in the germline V gene (reference sequence). The CDR3 spells CASSYPLAGGGKYF. CDR3 nucleotide sequence: TGTGCCAGCAGTTACCCACTAGCGGGAGGGGGGAAGTACTTC.

This clone was observed a handful of times. J is TRBJ1-1 and V is TRBV29-1, with D uncertain. In germline, CDR1 is SQVTM, CDR2 ANQGSEA. The V end lost 6 bases, the J end lost 1 base, and 12 bases lay between the germline ends. The CDR3 has 13 amino acids. Here the CDR3 reads CSVEGRGNTEAFF. CDR3 nucleotide sequence: TGCAGCGTAGAGGGCCGGGGGAACACTGAAGCTTTCTTT.

This chain joins TRBV9 and TRBJ2-6; D is perhaps TRBD1 (6 bases). V was trimmed by 4 bases and J by 0 bases, leaving 17 bases between them. The V gene's germline CDR1 is SGDLS and CDR2 YYNGEE. CDR3 length: 18 amino acids. The CDR3 region has the DNA TGTGCCAGCAGCCCCAAGAGACAGGCAAGCTCTGGGGCCAACGTCCTGACTTTC. Protein: CASSPKRQASSGANVLTF. Full variable domain (rest looked up from reference TRBV9 and TRBJ2-6): DSGVTQTPKHLITATGQRVTLRCSPRSGDLSVYWYQQSLDQGLQFLIQYYNGEERAKGNILERFSAQQFPDLHSELNLSSLELGDSALYFCASSPKRQASSGANVLTFGAGSRLTVL.

The V gene is TRBV5-1, the J gene TRBJ2-2; no firm D call. The CDR3 length is 16 residues. V was trimmed by 0 bases and J by 2 bases, leaving 11 bases between them. Germline lookup yields CDR1 SGHRS and CDR2 YFSETQ. The CDR3 DNA sequence: TGCGCCAGCAGCTTGGGGGGATTTTTAAACACCGGGGAGCTGTTTTTT. Residues: CASSLGGFLNTGELFF.

This clone turned up a few times. J is TRBJ2-3 and V is TRBV5-6; D is ambiguous. The CDR3 length is 13 residues. With 2 bases removed from V and 2 bases from J, the gap between germline ends came to 6 bases. Germline CDR1 is SGHDT and CDR2 is YYEEEE. This CDR3 is CASSFRTTDTQYF. CDR3 nucleotides: TGTGCCAGCAGCTTCAGGACCACAGATACGCAGTATTTT.

The sample holds one count of this clone. The J gene is TRBJ1-1, the V gene TRBV3-1 (or the pseudogene TRBV3-2); perhaps TRBD1 as D (5 bases). Germline assignment: CDR1 LGHDT and CDR2 YNNKEL (reference sequence). The CDR3 totals 14 residues. Trimming cost V 2 bases and J 6 bases, with 13 bases left between them. The CDR3 reads CASSQQGGFAEAFF. The CDR3 DNA is TGTGCCAGCAGCCAACAGGGTGGGTTCGCTGAAGCTTTCTTT.

The CDR3 bases are TGTGCCAGCAGTGAGACTAGCGGGATTTACAATGAGCAGTTCTTC. Translated: CASSETSGIYNEQFF. The chain employs TRBV25-1 and TRBJ2-1; TRBD2 aligns across 11 bases. V was clipped by 3 bases and J by 4 bases; unmatched bases: 2. This CDR3 region has 15 residues. CDR1 is MGHDK and CDR2 is SYGVNS in the germline V gene. The full variable domain, with the rest looked up from reference TRBV25-1 and TRBJ2-1, is EADIYQTPRYLVIGTGKKITLECSQTMGHDKMYWYQQDPGMELHLIHYSYGVNSTEKGDLSSESTVSRIRTEHFPLTLESARPSHTSQYLCASSETSGIYNEQFFGPGTRLTVL.

This clone was observed a single time. The V call is TRBV30, the J call TRBJ2-3, with 14 bases that match TRBD2. Germline V lookup: CDR1 GTSNPN, CDR2 SVGIG (reference sequence). V lost 1 base to trimming and J lost 6 bases; unmatched junction nucleotides: 3. CDR3 length: 15 residues. CDR3 sequence: CAWSAGLAGDDTQYF. CDR3 bases: TGTGCCTGGAGTGCGGGACTAGCGGGAGATGATACGCAGTATTTT.

The rearrangement links TRBV5-4 to TRBJ2-3; no definite D call. Trimming took off 1 base at V and 5 bases at J, with 8 bases between the two ends. CDR1 and CDR2 from the germline V gene are SGHNT and YYREEE (reference sequence). The CDR3 totals 13 residues. The CDR3 DNA sequence: TGTGCCAGCAGCTTGAAAGGAAAAGATACGCAGTATTTT. Protein sequence: CASSLKGKDTQYF.

V is TRBV4-2 and J is TRBJ2-2; 7 bases align to TRBD1. The CDR3 is made up of 15 amino acids. J lost 0 bases, V lost 3 bases, and 1 base had no gene match. CDR1 is LGHNA, CDR2 YNFKEQ, per germline. The CDR3 bases are TGTGCCAGCAGCCAGGGGACAGCGAACACCGGGGAGCTGTTTTTT. Translated: CASSQGTANTGELFF.